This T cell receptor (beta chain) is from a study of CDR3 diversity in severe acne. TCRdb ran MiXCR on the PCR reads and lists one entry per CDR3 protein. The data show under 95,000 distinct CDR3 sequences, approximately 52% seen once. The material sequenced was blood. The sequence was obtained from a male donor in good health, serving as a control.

The CDR3 is CASSNRAEAFF. For the CDR3, the DNA is TGTGCCAGCAGCAACAGGGCCGAAGCTTTCTTT. The V gene is TRBV7-3, the J gene TRBJ1-1; D possibly corresponds to TRBD1 (6 bases). Germline CDR1 reads SGHTA; CDR2 reads FQGTGA. The CDR3 runs 11 residues. Trimming shortened V by 5 bases and J by 8 bases, and 9 bases separated the two germline ends.